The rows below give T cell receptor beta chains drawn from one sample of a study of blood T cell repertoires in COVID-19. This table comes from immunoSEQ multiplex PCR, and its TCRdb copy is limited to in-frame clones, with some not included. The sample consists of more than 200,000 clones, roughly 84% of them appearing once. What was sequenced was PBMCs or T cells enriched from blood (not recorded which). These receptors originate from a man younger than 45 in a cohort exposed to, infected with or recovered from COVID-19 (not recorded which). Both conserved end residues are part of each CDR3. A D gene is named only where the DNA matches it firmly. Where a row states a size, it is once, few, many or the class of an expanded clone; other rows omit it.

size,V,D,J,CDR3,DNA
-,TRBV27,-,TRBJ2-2,CASSLVTPSWTGELFF,TGTGCCAGCAGTTTAGTTACACCAAGTTGGACCGGGGAGCTGTTTTTT
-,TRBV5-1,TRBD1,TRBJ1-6,CASNPGGNSPLHF,TGCGCCAGCAACCCAGGGGGCAACTCACCCCTCCACTTT
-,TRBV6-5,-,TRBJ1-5,CASSPQGGGNQPQHF,TGTGCCAGCAGTCCGCAGGGAGGAGGCAATCAGCCCCAGCATTTT
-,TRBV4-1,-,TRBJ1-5,CASSQVRQINQPQHF,TGCGCCAGCAGCCAAGTTCGACAGATAAATCAGCCCCAGCATTTT
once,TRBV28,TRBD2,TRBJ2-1,CASGLGTNYNEQFF,TGTGCCAGCGGCCTGGGGACTAACTACAATGAGCAGTTCTTC
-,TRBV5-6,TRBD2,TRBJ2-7,CASSLGLAGLYEQYF,TGTGCCAGCAGCTTGGGACTAGCGGGACTCTACGAGCAGTACTTC
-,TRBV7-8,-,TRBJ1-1,CASSLAGANTEAFF,TGTGCCAGCAGCTTAGCAGGGGCGAACACTGAAGCTTTCTTT
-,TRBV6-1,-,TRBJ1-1,CASSEIRTANTEAFF,TGTGCCAGCAGTGAAATCCGGACAGCGAACACTGAAGCTTTCTTT
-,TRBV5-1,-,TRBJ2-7,CASSLMGWAEQYF,TGCGCCAGCAGCTTGATGGGTTGGGCGGAGCAGTACTTC
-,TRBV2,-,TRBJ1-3,CASKGLRINSGNTIYF,TGTGCCAGCAAGGGACTGCGGATTAACTCTGGAAACACCATATATTTT
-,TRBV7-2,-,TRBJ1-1,CASSLARVGTEAFF,TGTGCCAGCAGCTTAGCGCGGGTTGGAACTGAAGCTTTCTTT
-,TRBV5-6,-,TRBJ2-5,CATKGRGRGETQYF,TGTGCCACAAAGGGGCGGGGCCGCGGGGAGACCCAGTACTTC
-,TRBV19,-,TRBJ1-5,CASSTPGGRAEF,TGTGCCAGTAGTACTCCCGGGGGGCGAGCCGAATTT
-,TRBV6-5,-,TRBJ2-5,CASSYSSDTQETQYF,TGTGCCAGCAGTTACTCGAGTGATACCCAAGAGACCCAGTACTTC
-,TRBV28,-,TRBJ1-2,CASSLMTAIYGYTF,TGTGCCAGCAGTTTAATGACAGCTATCTATGGCTACACCTTC
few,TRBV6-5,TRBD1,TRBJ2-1,CASSYSGDSYNEQFF,TGTGCCAGCAGTTACTCGGGGGACAGCTACAATGAGCAGTTCTTC
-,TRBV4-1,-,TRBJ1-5,CASSQEYGDSNQPQHF,TGCGCCAGCAGCCAAGAATACGGGGATAGCAATCAGCCCCAGCATTTT
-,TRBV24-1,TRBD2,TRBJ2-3,CAIGLAGGQTDTQYF,TGTGCCATCGGACTAGCGGGAGGGCAGACAGATACGCAGTATTTT
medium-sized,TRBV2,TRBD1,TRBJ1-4,CASMMTGVNEKLFF,TGTGCCAGTATGATGACAGGGGTAAATGAAAAACTGTTTTTT
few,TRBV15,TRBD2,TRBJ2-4,CATTREGNIQYF,TGTGCCACCACCCGGGAGGGAAACATTCAGTACTTC
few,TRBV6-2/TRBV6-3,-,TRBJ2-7,CATTPGTTDEQYF,TGTGCCACCACCCCTGGGACAACTGACGAGCAGTACTTC
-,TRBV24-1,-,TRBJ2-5,CATSDNRERQETQYF,TGTGCCACCAGTGACAACCGGGAACGACAAGAGACCCAGTACTTC
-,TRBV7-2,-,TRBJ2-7,CASSRPATHEQYF,TGTGCCAGCAGTCGCCCAGCGACCCACGAGCAGTACTTC
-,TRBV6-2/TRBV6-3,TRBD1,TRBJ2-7,CASSRDRGVTYEQYF,TGTGCCAGCAGTCGGGACAGGGGAGTCACCTACGAGCAGTACTTC
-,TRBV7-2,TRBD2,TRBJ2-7,CASSFLRGSNEQYF,TGTGCCAGCAGCTTTCTGCGCGGGAGTAACGAGCAGTACTTC
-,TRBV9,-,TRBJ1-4,CASSVSWAGNEKLFF,TGTGCCAGCAGCGTGAGTTGGGCAGGAAATGAAAAACTGTTTTTT